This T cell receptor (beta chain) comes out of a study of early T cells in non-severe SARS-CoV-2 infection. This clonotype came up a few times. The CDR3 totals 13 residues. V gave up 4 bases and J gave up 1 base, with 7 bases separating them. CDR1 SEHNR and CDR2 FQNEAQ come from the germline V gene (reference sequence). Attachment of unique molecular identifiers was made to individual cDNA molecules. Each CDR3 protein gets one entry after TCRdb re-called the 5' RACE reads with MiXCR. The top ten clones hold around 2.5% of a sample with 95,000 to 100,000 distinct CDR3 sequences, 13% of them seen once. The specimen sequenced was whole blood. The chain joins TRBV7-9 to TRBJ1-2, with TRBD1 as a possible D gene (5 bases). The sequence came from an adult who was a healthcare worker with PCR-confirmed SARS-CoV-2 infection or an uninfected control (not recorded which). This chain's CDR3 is CASSSDNNYGYTF. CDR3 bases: TGTGCCAGCAGCTCGGACAATAACTATGGCTACACCTTC.